Described below is a single T cell receptor beta chain sequence and its context. This CDR3 is 15 amino acids long. Trimming cost V 0 bases and J 0 bases, with 9 bases left between them. Looked up from germline, CDR1 is MNHEY and CDR2 is SVGAGI. This record comes from a study of neoadjuvant nivolumab and ipilimumab in lung cancer. Repertoires were generated with immunoSEQ multiplex PCR, while TCRdb's copy carries only in-frame clones and drops some. The data hold about 10,000 clones, with roughly four fifths observed a single time. Here the sequenced sample was tumor tissue, taken after neoadjuvant nivolumab, alone or with ipilimumab, at or shortly before surgery. The chain links TRBV6-5 to TRBJ2-7; D is perhaps TRBD1 or TRBD2 (5 bases each). The source is an adult with non-small cell lung cancer. Some clones in this sample may be carry-over from other donors' samples. The CDR3 spells CASSYSRGSSYEQYF. The DNA for the CDR3 is TGTGCCAGCAGTTACTCCCGGGGCAGCTCCTACGAGCAGTACTTC.